Each of the 17 T cell receptor beta chains below was sequenced from the same sample in a study of T cells in Graves' hyperthyroidism and ophthalmopathy. Amplification yielded TCR beta CDR3 regions, with RNA transcripts as the source. HTBI primers drove first-round RT-PCR of the TCR CDR3. Each CDR3 protein is one row after TCRdb ran MiXCR on the multiplex PCR reads. There are roughly 530,000 distinct CDR3 sequences in the sample; roughly a sixth occur only once, and under 20% lies in the top ten. The sequencing sample was made of blood. These receptor sequences come from a woman aged 18-29 years with Graves' ophthalmopathy.

This clonotype has only a few counts. The CDR3 DNA reads as TGTGCCAGCAGTGGGAGATCTGGGGACGCACAAGACCTCGAGACCCAGTACTTC. It encodes CASSGRSGDAQDLETQYF. V and J are TRBV6-1 and TRBJ2-5, with D perhaps matching TRBD1 or TRBD2 (5 bases each). CDR1 is MNHNS and CDR2 is SASEGT in the germline V gene. CDR3 length: 18 residues. Trimming removed 4 bases from V and 5 bases from J, with 26 bases in between.

In its sample, this clonotype was seen a few times. One junction end does not reproduce the germline sequence, and a read error may be involved. V is TRBV2 and J is TRBJ1-1, with D hard to call. Germline CDR1 SNHLY, CDR2 FYNNEI. There are 13 residues in the CDR3. CDR3 sequence (DNA): TGTGCCAGCAGCCCATTACCGAACATTGAAGCTTTCTTT. Its translation: CASSPLPNIEAFF. The full variable domain, completed using reference TRBV2 and TRBJ1-1, is EPEVTQTPSHQVTQMGQEVILRCVPISNHLYFYWYRQILGQKVEFLVSFYNNEISEKSEIFDDQFSVERPDGSNFTLKIRSTKLEDSAMYFCASSPLPNIEAFFGQGTRLTVV.

CDR3 residues: CASSPIVDEDGEQFF. The CDR3 DNA is TGTGCCAGCTCACCGATTGTGGATGAAGATGGTGAGCAGTTCTTC. The rearrangement joins TRBV18 to TRBJ2-1, with D uncertain. V dropped 3 bases and J dropped 9 bases, with 18 bases sitting between them. The CDR3 has 15 residues. CDR1 is KGHSH and CDR2 is LQKENI in the germline V gene.

This chain uses TRBV27 with TRBJ2-2; the D gene is possibly TRBD2 (6 bases). The V gene lost 6 bases and the J gene lost 7 bases, with 9 bases spanning the gap. The CDR3 contains 12 residues. Germline V gives CDR1 MNHEY, CDR2 SMNVEV (reference sequence). As DNA, the CDR3 is TGTGCCAGCAGCCGGACTATCGGGGAGCTGTTTTTT. Protein: CASSRTIGELFF.

This clonotype was seen ten or more times. V gene TRBV13 combines with J gene TRBJ2-1, with D possibly TRBD2 on 7 matching bases. The CDR3 sequence is 13 residues long. V was cut by 0 bases and J by 12 bases, with 12 bases left in between. CDR1 is PRHDT, CDR2 FYEKMQ, per germline (reference sequence). The CDR3 region has the DNA TGTGCCAGCAGCTTAGGCCCAGGGGAGGGGCAGTTCTTC. It specifies CASSLGPGEGQFF.

The chain couples TRBV3-1 to TRBJ2-2, with TRBD2 matching over 7 bases. CDR1 and CDR2 from the germline V gene are LGHDT and YNNKEL (reference sequence). Trimming removed 4 bases from V and 5 bases from J; junction bases left unmatched: 4. The CDR3 loop spans 14 amino acids. The CDR3 DNA reads TGTGCCAGCAGCCGGGAGGGGAGTACCGGGGAGCTGTTTTTT. This encodes CASSREGSTGELFF.

In this sample, this clonotype turned up many times. The chain has TRBV5-1 and TRBJ2-2; 7 bases agree with TRBD2. Germline V gene sequence: CDR1 SGHRS, CDR2 YFSETQ. This CDR3 is 14 amino acids long. The junction had 5 bases not matched to a gene; V was cut back by 6 bases and J by 3 bases. CDR3 nucleotide sequence: TGCGCCAGCACCGAGCGGGATTACACCGGGGAGCTGTTTTTT. It specifies CASTERDYTGELFF. The full variable domain, rest sourced from reference TRBV5-1 and TRBJ2-2, is KAGVTQTPRYLIKTRGQQVTLSCSPISGHRSVSWYQQTPGQGLQFLFEYFSETQRNKGNFPGRFSGRQFSNSRSEMNVSTLELGDSALYLCASTERDYTGELFFGEGSRLTVL.

There are a few counts of this clonotype. The genes are TRBV6-5 and TRBJ1-6; D not resolved. Germline CDR1 reads MNHEY; CDR2 reads SVGAGI. V was trimmed by 0 bases and J by 5 bases, leaving 8 bases between them. The length of the CDR3 is 15 residues. The CDR3 DNA reads as TGTGCCAGCAGTTACTCGGATAGAGATAATTCACCCCTCCACTTT. It codes for CASSYSDRDNSPLHF.

Note on this clonotype: This may be a read error: a much more frequent sequence differs by one nucleotide. The genes are TRBV2 and TRBJ2-2, with D unclear. This CDR3 is 15 amino acids long. V lost 7 bases, J lost 7 bases, and 19 bases lay in between. Germline values: CDR1 SNHLY, CDR2 FYNNEI. The CDR3: CASTNSPGAGGELFF. CDR3 coding DNA: TGTGCCAGCACTAACTCCCCGGGTGCTGGCGGGGAGCTGTTTTTT.

This clonotype was counted a few times. This chain joins TRBV29-1 and TRBJ2-5; 8 nucleotides line up with TRBD1. Per germline, CDR1 SQVTM and CDR2 ANQGSEA. Trimming removed 5 bases from V and 0 bases from J; junction bases left unmatched: 20. This CDR3 is 19 amino acids long. Written as DNA, the CDR3 is TGCAGCGTTCAGATACCGGGGACAGGTCATAGGGCCAACCAAGAGACCCAGTACTTC. Protein product: CSVQIPGTGHRANQETQYF.

This clonotype was observed many times. The chain joins TRBV27 to TRBJ1-5; the D gene is possibly TRBD1 (5 bases). The ends were cut back, 0 bases at V and 7 bases at J, with 10 bases in the middle. The CDR3 runs to 14 residues. Germline V lookup: CDR1 MNHEY, CDR2 SMNVEV (reference sequence). The CDR3 DNA reads as TGTGCCAGCAGTTTATCCGACAGTCTGCAGCCCCAGCATTTT. The encoded protein is CASSLSDSLQPQHF.

This clonotype was counted a few times. The gene calls are TRBV6-2 or TRBV6-3 and TRBJ1-5, with D unclear. V was shortened by 2 bases and J by 2 bases, with 7 bases between the two germline ends. The CDR3 length is 14 residues. Germline V gives CDR1 MNHEY, CDR2 SVGEGT. CDR3: CASSYEGGNQPQHF. The CDR3 DNA reads TGTGCCAGCAGTTACGAGGGTGGCAATCAGCCCCAGCATTTT.

The chain is built from TRBV6-5 and TRBJ2-1; 10 bases line up with TRBD2. The CDR3 runs 15 residues. Germline lookup yields CDR1 MNHEY and CDR2 SVGAGI. Unmatched junction bases numbered 2, after V lost 0 bases and J lost 6 bases. CDR3 amino acids: CASSYSTSGVNEQFF. In DNA, the CDR3 is TGTGCCAGCAGTTACTCAACTAGCGGGGTCAATGAGCAGTTCTTC.

The rearrangement uses TRBV4-1 and TRBJ2-7, with 7 bases aligning to TRBD2. V dropped 0 bases and J dropped 3; count of bases not matched to a gene: 11. The CDR3 length is 17 residues. The germline V gene has CDR1 MGHRA and CDR2 YSYEKL. CDR3 region: CASSQDWAGLGIYEQYF. The CDR3 DNA reads as TGCGCCAGCAGCCAAGATTGGGCAGGACTAGGGATCTACGAGCAGTACTTC.

This clonotype showed up many times. This chain connects TRBV28 to TRBJ1-1; tentatively, D is TRBD1 (6 bases). Germline CDR1 is MDHEN and CDR2 is SYDVKM. V lost 6 bases and J lost 4, with 9 bases in between. This CDR3 has 12 residues. The CDR3 DNA sequence: TGTGCCAGCAGGCACAGGGTCACTGAAGCTTTCTTT. It translates to CASRHRVTEAFF.

With regard to this clonotype: This may be a read error: a much more frequent sequence differs by one nucleotide. The rearrangement joins TRBV2 to TRBJ2-5; TRBD2 matches at 10 bases. CDR1 and CDR2 from the germline V gene are SNHLY and FYNNEI. The junction had 17 bases not matched to a gene; V was cut back by 8 bases and J by 5 bases. This CDR3 comprises 17 residues. The CDR3 reads CASVGGTSVEMSETQYF. The CDR3 DNA follows: TGTGCCAGCGTGGGGGGGACTAGCGTGGAGATGTCGGAGACCCAGTACTTC. Complete variable domain (other parts from reference TRBV2 and TRBJ2-5): EPEVTQTPSHQVTQMGQEVILRCVPISNHLYFYWYRQILGQKVEFLVSFYNNEISEKSEIFDDQFSVERPDGSNFTLKIRSTKLEDSAMYFCASVGGTSVEMSETQYFGPGTRLLVL.

This clonotype has a handful of counts. The chain combines TRBV10-3 with TRBJ2-1; TRBD2 agrees at 8 bases. Germline lookup yields CDR1 ENHRY and CDR2 SYGVKD. The CDR3 runs to 15 residues. V lost 0 bases, J lost 7 bases, and 5 bases stayed unmatched. Here the CDR3 DNA reads TGTGCCATCAGTGAGTCTGAACTAGCGGTAAATGAGCAGTTCTTC. Translated, it gives CAISESELAVNEQFF.